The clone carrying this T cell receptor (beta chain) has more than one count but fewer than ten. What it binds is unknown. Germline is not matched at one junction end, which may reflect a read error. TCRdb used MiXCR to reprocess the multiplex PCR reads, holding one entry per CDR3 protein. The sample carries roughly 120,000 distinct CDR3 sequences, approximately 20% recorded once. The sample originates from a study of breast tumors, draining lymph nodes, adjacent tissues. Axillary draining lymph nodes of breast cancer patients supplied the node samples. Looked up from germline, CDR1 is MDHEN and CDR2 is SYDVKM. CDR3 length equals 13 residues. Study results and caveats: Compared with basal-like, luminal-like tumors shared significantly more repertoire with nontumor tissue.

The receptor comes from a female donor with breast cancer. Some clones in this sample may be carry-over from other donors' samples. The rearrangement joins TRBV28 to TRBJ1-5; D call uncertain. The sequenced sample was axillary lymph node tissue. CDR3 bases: TGTGCCAGCAGTGGGCCCATTGGGCAGCTCCAGCATTTT. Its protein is CASSGPIGQLQHF.